These 14 T cell receptor beta chains originate from one sample sequenced in a study of cytomegalovirus exposure and HLA in healthy donors. Primers included in the PCR were 60 Vbeta and 13 Jbeta primers. The method was immunoSEQ multiplex PCR; TCRdb's version includes in-frame clones alone and lacks a portion of them. The data show around 120,000 clones, roughly three fifths seen once. Sequenced material: PBMCs. These receptor sequences come from a man aged 25 to 40 in good health and CMV-seropositive.

V gene TRBV11-2 combines with J gene TRBJ2-3, with TRBD2 as a possible D gene (5 bases). The CDR3 loop spans 15 amino acids. Germline-derived CDR1 and CDR2 are SGHAT and FQNNGV. With 2 bases removed from V and 2 bases from J, the gap between germline ends came to 11 bases. CDR3 bases: TGTGCCAGCAGCTTACGCGGGCTAGACACAGATACGCAGTATTTT. As protein: CASSLRGLDTDTQYF.

The chain carries TRBV6-7 and TRBJ2-7; 10 bases map to TRBD2. Being an ORF, TRBV6-7 has a function that is uncertain. Germline trimming cut 1 base from V and 2 bases from J; bases unmatched to any gene: 8. This CDR3 has 17 amino acids. The CDR3 is CASSYFPSGGAPYEQYF. The CDR3 DNA sequence: TGTGCCAGCAGTTACTTTCCCAGCGGGGGGGCCCCCTACGAGCAGTACTTC.

The genes are TRBV5-4 and TRBJ2-3, with a tentative D call TRBD1 (6 bases). V lost 6 bases to trimming and J lost 3 bases, with 17 bases between them. Germline CDR1 and CDR2: SGHNT and YYREEE (reference sequence). The CDR3 consists of 15 residues. The CDR3 sequence is CASTAWGLRTDTQYF. The DNA for the CDR3 is TGTGCCAGCACTGCCTGGGGGCTGCGGACAGATACGCAGTATTTT. Supplemented by reference TRBV5-4 and TRBJ2-3, the full variable domain reads ETGVTQSPTHLIKTRGQQVTLRCSSQSGHNTVSWYQQALGQGPQFIFQYYREEENGRGNFPPRFSGLQFPNYSSELNVNALELDDSALYLCASTAWGLRTDTQYFGPGTRLTVL.

The chain is built from TRBV5-1 and TRBJ2-3; TRBD1 aligns across 8 bases. The CDR3 extends over 15 amino acids. The germline gives CDR1 SGHRS, CDR2 YFSETQ. The V and J ends lost 3 bases and 5 bases, in that order; junction bases with no gene match: 8. The CDR3 spells CASSSTLGQGDTQYF. The CDR3 DNA sequence: TGCGCCAGCAGCTCGACCCTAGGACAGGGAGATACGCAGTATTTT.

Concerning this clone itself: The same CDR3 can be traced to other DNA sequences in this sample. The chain carries TRBV30 and TRBJ1-5, with a tentative D call TRBD1 (5 bases). CDR3 size: 13 residues. Germline-derived CDR1 and CDR2 are GTSNPN and SVGIG (reference sequence). V lost 0 bases to trimming and J lost 4 bases, with 7 bases between them. The CDR3 spells CAWSVQENQPQHF. CDR3 coding DNA: TGTGCCTGGAGTGTACAGGAGAATCAGCCCCAGCATTTT.

This chain joins TRBV2 and TRBJ1-6, with 7 bases identical to TRBD1. The germline CDR1 and CDR2 sequences are SNHLY and FYNNEI. The trim removed 6 bases at V and 4 bases at J, leaving 9 bases unmatched. This CDR3 comprises 16 residues. The CDR3 here is CASRGDRLLYNSPLHF. CDR3 nucleotide sequence: TGTGCCAGCAGGGGGGACAGACTACTTTATAATTCACCCCTCCACTTT.

The chain combines TRBV4-2 with TRBJ2-7; maybe TRBD1 (6 bases). V lost 4 bases to trimming and J lost 2 bases, with 15 bases between them. Germline assignment: CDR1 LGHNA and CDR2 YNFKEQ. The CDR3 covers 15 residues. In nucleotides, the CDR3 is TGTGCCAGCAGCCCGCGGACAGAGACCCCCTACGAGCAGTACTTC. Protein product: CASSPRTETPYEQYF.

The chain has TRBV19 and TRBJ2-5; 11 bases fit TRBD1. With V trimmed by 1 base and J by 5 bases, 9 bases remained unmatched. This CDR3 is 17 amino acids long. The germline V gene has CDR1 LNHDA and CDR2 SQIVND (reference sequence). The CDR3 reads CASSIGGTGGRLETQYF. In nucleotides, the CDR3 is TGTGCCAGTAGTATAGGCGGGACAGGGGGTAGGTTGGAGACCCAGTACTTC.

This clone was detected only a few times. The chain carries TRBV4-2 and TRBJ2-3, with a tentative D call TRBD2 (5 bases). Germline-derived CDR1 and CDR2 are LGHNA and YNFKEQ. Deletions cut 3 bases from V and 0 bases from J, with 10 bases between. The CDR3 sequence is 15 residues long. Here the CDR3 DNA reads TGTGCCAGCAGCCAGGAACTAGGTAGCACAGATACGCAGTATTTT. Protein product: CASSQELGSTDTQYF.

This chain links TRBV5-1 with TRBJ1-1; TRBD1 agrees at 11 bases. The CDR3 sequence is 15 residues long. CDR1 is SGHRS, CDR2 YFSETQ, per germline. The V gene end was trimmed by 1 base and the J gene end by 7 bases; junction bases not matched to a gene: 6. Written as DNA, the CDR3 is TGCGCCAGCAGCTTGTCAGGGACAGGGGGAGGTGAAGCTTTCTTT. The encoded protein is CASSLSGTGGGEAFF.

This clone was seen just once. The rearrangement joins TRBV18 to TRBJ2-3; a weak D match, TRBD2 (5 bases). V dropped 0 bases and J dropped 1 base, with 5 bases sitting between them. This CDR3 region has 14 residues. CDR1 and CDR2 (germline): KGHSH, LQKENI. The CDR3 region is CASSPPEGTDTQYF. The CDR3 DNA sequence: TGTGCCAGCTCACCACCGGAGGGCACAGATACGCAGTATTTT.

V gene TRBV2 combines with J gene TRBJ2-5, with TRBD2 as a possible D gene (5 bases). This CDR3 is built from 12 residues. CDR1 and CDR2 (germline): SNHLY, FYNNEI. V lost 10 bases and J 1 base, leaving 10 bases between the germline ends. The CDR3 coding sequence is TGTGCCACTCGGGATCTCCAAGAGACCCAGTACTTC. It codes for CATRDLQETQYF. Full variable domain (missing parts from reference TRBV2 and TRBJ2-5): EPEVTQTPSHQVTQMGQEVILRCVPISNHLYFYWYRQILGQKVEFLVSFYNNEISEKSEIFDDQFSVERPDGSNFTLKIRSTKLEDSAMYFCATRDLQETQYFGPGTRLLVL.

This chain connects TRBV15 to TRBJ2-5, with D perhaps matching TRBD2 (6 bases). The CDR3 is made up of 15 amino acids. V lost 0 bases and J lost 3, with 11 bases in between. In germline, CDR1 is LNHNV, CDR2 YYDKDF (reference sequence). CDR3 coding DNA: TGTGCCACCAGCAGAGATTGGGGGGAGGAAGAGACCCAGTACTTC. Residues: CATSRDWGEEETQYF.

This clone has just a few counts. The V call is TRBV5-1, the J call TRBJ2-7; TRBD2 matches at 8 bases. Germline V CDR1 and CDR2: SGHRS, YFSETQ. The CDR3 spans 16 residues. The trim removed 0 bases at V and 2 bases at J, leaving 7 bases unmatched. The CDR3 DNA reads as TGCGCCAGCAGCTTGGATAGCGGGGTAAATCCCTACGAGCAGTACTTC. This codes for CASSLDSGVNPYEQYF.